A selection of T cell receptor beta chains follows, all from one sample in a study of T cells in Graves' hyperthyroidism and ophthalmopathy. TCRdb re-analysed the multiplex PCR reads in MiXCR, keeping a single row per CDR3 protein. The profile covers roughly 420,000 distinct CDR3 sequences, with approximately 14% appearing a single time and 7.5% to 9% taken by the ten largest. Sequencing was done on a sample of blood. Receptor source: a woman aged 18-29 years with Graves' hyperthyroidism. CDR3s include the opening cysteine and the closing phenylalanine or tryptophan. The D gene is left open where the match is weak. Expanded clones get a size class; other rows say once, few or many, or leave the size out.

V: TRBV28; J: TRBJ1-3; D: -; length: 15; size: many; CDR3: CASSTRTGPGNTIYF; DNA: TGTGCCAGCAGTACTAGAACAGGGCCTGGAAACACCATATATTTT
V: TRBV12-5; J: TRBJ2-2; D: TRBD1; length: 17; size: once; CDR3: CASGLFTGGGHTGELFF; DNA: TGTGCTAGTGGTTTGTTCACAGGGGGCGGACACACCGGGGAGCTGTTTTTT
V: TRBV4-1; J: TRBJ1-2; D: -; length: 16; size: many; CDR3: CASSQEEGIIGYGYTF; DNA: TGCGCCAGCAGCCAAGAAGAGGGAATCATTGGCTATGGCTACACCTTC
V: TRBV3-1; J: TRBJ1-6; D: -; length: 17; size: -; CDR3: CASSLSGGIRYNSPLHF; DNA: TGTGCCAGCAGCCTTAGCGGGGGCATTCGATATAATTCACCCCTCCACTTT
V: TRBV2; J: TRBJ2-6; D: -; length: 15; size: many; CDR3: CASSVTGSGANVLTF; DNA: TGTGCCAGCAGTGTCACGGGCTCTGGGGCCAACGTCCTGACTTTC
V: TRBV19; J: TRBJ2-2; D: -; length: 15; size: -; CDR3: CASSIDRAGTGELFF; DNA: TGTGCCAGTAGTATAGATCGGGCAGGGACCGGGGAGCTGTTTTTT
V: TRBV29-1; J: TRBJ2-3; D: TRBD2; length: 13; size: few; CDR3: CSATSGRMDTQYF; DNA: TGCAGCGCAACTAGCGGGAGGATGGATACGCAGTATTTT
V: TRBV2; J: TRBJ2-3; D: -; length: 10; size: many; CDR3: CASGPDTQYF; DNA: TGTGCCAGCGGCCCGGATACGCAGTATTTT
V: TRBV4-2; J: TRBJ2-7; D: TRBD2; length: 16; size: many; CDR3: CASSQDPSGTPNEQYF; DNA: TGTGCCAGCAGCCAAGATCCTAGCGGGACCCCTAACGAGCAGTACTTC
V: TRBV20-1; J: TRBJ2-1; D: -; length: 14; size: many; CDR3: CSARLPVGYNEQFF; DNA: TGCAGTGCTAGACTCCCCGTTGGCTACAATGAGCAGTTCTTC
V: TRBV7-2; J: TRBJ2-7; D: -; length: 17; size: many; CDR3: CASSPTLERSHSYEQYF; DNA: TGTGCCAGCAGCCCCACGTTGGAGAGGAGCCACTCCTACGAGCAGTACTTC
V: TRBV27; J: TRBJ1-3; D: -; length: 15; size: few; CDR3: CASSLEKPPGNTIYF; DNA: TGTGCCAGCAGTTTGGAGAAACCGCCAGGAAACACCATATATTTT